The source of this TCR beta chain is a study of chemoradiotherapy in HPV16-positive cancers. Assay used: immunoSEQ multiplex PCR; TCRdb lists only in-frame clones, some missing. The data hold 14,000 or so clones, with 60% to 80% observed a single time. The CDR3 has 15 amino acids. Germline CDR1 and CDR2: SGHTA and FQGNSA. Deletions cut 1 base from V and 3 bases from J, with 10 bases between. V usage is TRBV7-2 and J usage is TRBJ1-5; D call uncertain. Sample collection was performed from a patient who underwent chemoradiotherapy. The receptor comes from a human donor with HPV-associated anogenital cancer. Here the CDR3 reads CASSLEQLPNQPQHF. The DNA of the CDR3 is TGTGCCAGCAGCTTAGAACAGCTCCCCAATCAGCCCCAGCATTTT.